This T cell receptor beta chain appears in the sequencing data of a study of shared clonotypes between healthy human individuals. The CDR3 loop spans 15 amino acids. V was pared by 5 bases and J by 9 bases, with 18 bases between. CDR1 is SGHRS, CDR2 YFSETQ, per germline. The assay was immunoSEQ multiplex PCR, and TCRdb's table has in-frame clones only and misses some. The repertoire holds 1,100,000 or so clones, with around 78% as singletons. Sequencing used memory CD4+ T cells from PBMCs. Subset denoted: CD45RA-negative fraction. The J gene is TRBJ2-6, the V gene TRBV5-1, with D tentatively TRBD2 (5 bases). This receptor was identified in a man aged 18 to 30 in good health. Some clones in this sample may be carry-over from other donors' samples. The CDR3 coding sequence is TGCGCCAGCAGTCCACAGCACAACGCGGGCAACGTCCTGACTTTC. Its protein is CASSPQHNAGNVLTF.